These T cell receptor beta chains were read from a single sample in a study of T cell responses to AZD1222 COVID-19 vaccine. Method: immunoSEQ multiplex PCR; TCRdb's copy keeps in-frame clones and lacks some. The sample has 75,000 to 100,000 clones, around 88% seen once; the top ten hold 6.5% to 8%. The sequenced sample was peripheral blood, obtained on day 0 of AZD1222 vaccination. These receptors were collected from an adult in good health. Both conserved end residues are part of each CDR3. The D gene is left open where the match is weak.

TRBD2	TRBV11-3	TRBJ2-1	CASSLGVAGPEQFF	TGTGCCAGCAGTTTGGGGGTAGCGGGCCCCGAGCAGTTCTTC
.	TRBV5-5	TRBJ1-6	CASEFTGMSSYNSPLHF	TGTGCCAGCGAATTTACAGGGATGAGCTCCTATAATTCACCCCTCCACTTT
.	TRBV5-6	TRBJ2-3	CASSLPPGRGTQYF	TGTGCCAGCAGCCTACCCCCAGGGCGCGGCACGCAGTATTTT
.	TRBV6-5	TRBJ1-1	CASSYSRGRGEAFF	TGTGCCAGCAGTTACTCTCGGGGTAGGGGTGAAGCTTTCTTT
.	TRBV5-1	TRBJ2-1	CASSLGQEGNEQFF	TGCGCCAGCAGCTTGGGGCAGGAAGGCAATGAGCAGTTCTTC
.	TRBV28	TRBJ2-5	CASSDLARGTQYF	TGTGCCAGCAGTGACCTAGCTCGAGGGACCCAGTACTTC
TRBD2	TRBV5-4	TRBJ2-3	CASSLGLAGGTTDTQYF	TGTGCCAGCAGCTTGGGACTAGCGGGGGGGACCACAGATACGCAGTATTTT
.	TRBV7-2	TRBJ1-2	CASSLAHGQSGGGYTF	TGTGCCAGCAGCTTAGCGCACGGCCAGTCGGGGGGCGGCTACACCTTC
.	TRBV5-1	TRBJ2-7	CASSLDGVGYEQYF	TGCGCCAGCAGCTTGGATGGGGTGGGCTACGAGCAGTACTTC
.	TRBV2	TRBJ2-1	CASTSPRQADNEQFF	TGTGCCAGCACCTCCCCGCGACAGGCCGACAATGAGCAGTTCTTC